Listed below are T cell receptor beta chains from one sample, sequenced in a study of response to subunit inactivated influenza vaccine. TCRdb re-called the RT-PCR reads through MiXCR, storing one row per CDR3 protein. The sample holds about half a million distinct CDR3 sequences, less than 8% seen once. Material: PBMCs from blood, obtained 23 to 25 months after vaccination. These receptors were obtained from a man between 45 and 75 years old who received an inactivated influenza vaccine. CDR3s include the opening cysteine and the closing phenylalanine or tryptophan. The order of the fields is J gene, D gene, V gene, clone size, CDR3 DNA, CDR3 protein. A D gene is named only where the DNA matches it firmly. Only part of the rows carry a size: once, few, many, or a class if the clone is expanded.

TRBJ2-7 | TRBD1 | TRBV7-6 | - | TGTGCCAGCAGCGAGCGGACAGGCCCCTTCTACGAGCAGTACTTC | CASSERTGPFYEQYF
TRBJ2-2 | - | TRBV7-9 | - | TGTGCCAGCAGCGCCGCCCTGAACACCGGGGAGCTGTTTTTT | CASSAALNTGELFF
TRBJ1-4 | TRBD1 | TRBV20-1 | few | TGCAGTGCCGGACCTCTGACAGGGGCAAATGAAAAACTGTTTTTT | CSAGPLTGANEKLFF
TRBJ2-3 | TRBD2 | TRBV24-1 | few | TGTGCCACCAGTGATTGGGAGATCGCGGGGGGCACAGATACGCAGTATTTT | CATSDWEIAGGTDTQYF
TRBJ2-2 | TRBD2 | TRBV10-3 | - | TGTGCCATCAGTGGGACTAGTCATTCAGGGAACACCGGGGAGCTGTTTTTT | CAISGTSHSGNTGELFF
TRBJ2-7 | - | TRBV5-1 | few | TGCGCCAGCGCCTACCGACCTGGGGCCTACGAGCAGTACTTC | CASAYRPGAYEQYF
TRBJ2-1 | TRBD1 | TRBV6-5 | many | TGTGCCAGCAGTTCAGGGGGCTATGAGCAGTTCTTC | CASSSGGYEQFF
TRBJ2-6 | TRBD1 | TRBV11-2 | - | TGTGCCAGCAGGCAGTTTGGACAGGGTCTCGCTGGGGCCAACGTCCTGACTTTC | CASRQFGQGLAGANVLTF
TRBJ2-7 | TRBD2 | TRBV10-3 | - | TGTGCCATCAGTGACCTGGGGAGGGAGAACCTAGGCGAGCAGTACTTC | CAISDLGRENLGEQYF
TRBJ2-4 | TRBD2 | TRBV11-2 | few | TGTGCCAGCAGCTTAGATTGGGGAGGGGCCACGTTTCAGTACTTC | CASSLDWGGATFQYF
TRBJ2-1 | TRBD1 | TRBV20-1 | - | TGCAGTGCTAGAGATCCCCGGACAGGGTCCTACAATGAGCAGTTCTTC | CSARDPRTGSYNEQFF
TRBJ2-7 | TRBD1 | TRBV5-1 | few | TGCGCCAGCAGCGAACAGGGGACCCACGAGCAGTACTTC | CASSEQGTHEQYF
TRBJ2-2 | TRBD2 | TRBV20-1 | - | TGCAGTGCTAGGCCCCCCGCGGGAGAGGCCGGGGAGCTGTTTTTT | CSARPPAGEAGELFF
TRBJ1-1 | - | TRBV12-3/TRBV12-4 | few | TGTGCCAGCAGACCGGGGATGGGTGGCACTGAAGCTTTCTTT | CASRPGMGGTEAFF
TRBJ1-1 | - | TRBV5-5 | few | TGTGCCAGCAGCTTGGTAAAGGGCTGGAACACTGAAGCTTTCTTT | CASSLVKGWNTEAFF
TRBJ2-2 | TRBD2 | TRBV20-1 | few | TGCAGTGCTAGAGGGCTAGCGGGGGGCCAGGTGAACACCGGGGAGCTGTTTTTT | CSARGLAGGQVNTGELFF
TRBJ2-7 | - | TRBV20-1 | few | TGCAGTGCTAACGGGCCCCCCTCCTACGAGCAGTACTTC | CSANGPPSYEQYF
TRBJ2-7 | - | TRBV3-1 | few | TGTGCCAGCAGCCATTCCCACGAGCAGTACTTC | CASSHSHEQYF
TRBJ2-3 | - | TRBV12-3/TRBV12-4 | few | TGTGCCAGCAGGATCAGGGGCTCTAGCACAGATACGCAGTATTTT | CASRIRGSSTDTQYF
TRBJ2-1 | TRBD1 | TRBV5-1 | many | TGCGCCAGCAGCTTGGAGGGGACAGGGGTCTACAATGAGCAGTTCTTC | CASSLEGTGVYNEQFF
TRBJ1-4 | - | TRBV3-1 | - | TGTGCCAGCAGACATTCGGGGGGCGAAAACGAAAAACTGTTTTTT | CASRHSGGENEKLFF
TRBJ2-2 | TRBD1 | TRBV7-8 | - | TGTGCCAGCAGCGCAAACAGGGGGCCGGAGGGTACCGGGGAGCTGTTTTTT | CASSANRGPEGTGELFF
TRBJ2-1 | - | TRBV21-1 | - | TGTGCCAGCAGCTCCCTGGGAACCGGGACTAGCGCGAGAGGGGACTACAATGAGCAGTTCTTC | CASSSLGTGTSARGDYNEQFF